Included here is one TCR beta chain sequence, with context. Its antigen is still unknown. This sample is drawn from a study of T cell responses to AZD1222 COVID-19 vaccine. The table came from immunoSEQ multiplex PCR; TCRdb's copy has only in-frame clones and leaves some out. The data show around 94,000 clones, roughly 80% seen once. Findings of the study overall: Only a handful of AZD1222 recipients tested seropositive at baseline. The sample set comprised mostly white British donors with more females, and clonal diversity was possibly underestimated. Reportedly, nearly half of unique spike TCRs recognized epitopes outside B.1.351/B.1.1.7 mutations. Repertoires were sampled only after the peak T cell response.

The receptor was isolated from an adult in good health. The material was peripheral blood, obtained on day 0 of AZD1222 vaccination.

The CDR3: CASSLGHSSGANVLTF. CDR3 bases: TGTGCCAGCAGCTTAGGCCACAGCTCTGGGGCCAACGTCCTGACTTTC. J is TRBJ2-6 and V is TRBV7-9; D not resolved. This CDR3 spans 16 amino acids. V was shortened by 1 base and J by 0 bases, with 7 bases between the two germline ends. The germline V gene encodes CDR1 SEHNR and CDR2 FQNEAQ (reference sequence). Based on the CDR3 plus reference TRBV7-9 and TRBJ2-6, the full variable domain is DTGVSQNPRHKITKRGQNVTFRCDPISEHNRLYWYRQTLGQGPEFLTYFQNEAQLEKSRLLSDRFSAERPKGSFSTLEIQRTEQGDSAMYLCASSLGHSSGANVLTFGAGSRLTVL.